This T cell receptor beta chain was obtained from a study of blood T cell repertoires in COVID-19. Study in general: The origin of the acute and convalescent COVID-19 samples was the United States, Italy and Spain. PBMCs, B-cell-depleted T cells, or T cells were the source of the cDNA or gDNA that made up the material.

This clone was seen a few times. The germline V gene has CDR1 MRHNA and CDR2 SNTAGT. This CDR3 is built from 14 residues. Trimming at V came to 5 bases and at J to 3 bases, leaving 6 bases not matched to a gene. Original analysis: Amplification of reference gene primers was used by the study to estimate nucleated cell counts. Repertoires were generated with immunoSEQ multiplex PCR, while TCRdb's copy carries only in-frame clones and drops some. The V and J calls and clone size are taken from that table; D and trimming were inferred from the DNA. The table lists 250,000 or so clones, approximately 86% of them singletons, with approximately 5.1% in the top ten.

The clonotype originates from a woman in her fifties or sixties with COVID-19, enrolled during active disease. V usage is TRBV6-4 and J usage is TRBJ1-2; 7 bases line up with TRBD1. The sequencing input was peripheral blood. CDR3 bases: TGTGCCAGCAGTCCTGCCGGGACAGACTATGGCTACACCTTC. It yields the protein CASSPAGTDYGYTF.